The present TCR beta chain was sequenced within a study of blood T cell repertoires in COVID-19. Sequenced by immunoSEQ multiplex PCR; TCRdb stores in-frame clones only, minus some. The sample includes around 140,000 clones, about 74% of them seen just once. CDR3 length: 13 amino acids. V was trimmed by 8 bases and J by 3 bases, leaving 14 bases between them. Germline V gene data show CDR1 as MGHDK and CDR2 as SYGVNS. The TCR comes from a man between 50 and 59 years old with acute or convalescent COVID-19. The sample was peripheral blood. The V gene is TRBV25-1, the J gene TRBJ2-7; D uncertain. The CDR3, as DNA: TGTGCCAGCGGGCGCGCCGGATACTACGAGCAGTACTTC. This gives the protein CASGRAGYYEQYF.